This TCR beta chain emerged from a study of blood T cell repertoires in COVID-19. The protocol was immunoSEQ multiplex PCR, while the TCRdb copy is restricted to in-frame clones and leaves out a portion. This table has about 71,000 clones, 88% appearing once. This CDR3 spans 13 amino acids. The V and J ends lost 4 bases and 5 bases respectively, with 9 bases between them. CDR1 and CDR2 (germline): LGHDT, YNNKEL (reference sequence). This chain uses TRBV3-1 (or the pseudogene TRBV3-2) with TRBJ2-1, with D perhaps matching TRBD2 (5 bases). Sequences were obtained from peripheral blood. The TCR was taken from a human donor in a cohort sampled during active COVID-19. The CDR3 nucleotides read TGTGCCAGCAGCCGAGGGCCCCACAATGAGCAGTTCTTC. The encoded protein is CASSRGPHNEQFF.